Sequencing of this T cell receptor beta chain was carried out in a study of blood T cell repertoires in COVID-19. Study details: Researchers got acute and convalescent COVID-19 samples from the United States, Italy and Spain. The cDNA or gDNA used as material had been derived from T cells, B-cell-depleted T cells, or PBMCs.

This clone was seen once. Per the authors' pipeline: By means of reference gene primer amplification, nucleated cell counts were estimated. TCRdb keeps only in-frame clones here, not all; method: immunoSEQ multiplex PCR. That table gives V, J and clone size, and the DNA gave D and trimming. The sample has about 230,000 clones, approximately 82% seen once. Germline V gives CDR1 LGHDT, CDR2 YNNKEL (reference sequence). The V gene end was trimmed by 1 base and the J gene end by 5 bases; junction bases not matched to a gene: 1. The CDR3 contains 14 residues. The specimen was peripheral blood. This receptor was identified in a woman aged 65 to 85 with active or convalescent COVID-19. J is TRBJ2-5 and V is TRBV3-1 (or the pseudogene TRBV3-2), with 10 bases aligning to TRBD1. This chain's CDR3 is CASSQGDRGETQYF. In DNA form, the CDR3 reads TGTGCCAGCAGCCAAGGGGACAGGGGTGAGACCCAGTACTTC.